These 25 T cell receptor beta chains were sequenced from one sample in a study of T cells in Graves' hyperthyroidism and ophthalmopathy. It was RNA transcripts that yielded the amplified TCR beta CDR3 regions. The HTBI primer set drove a first-round RT-PCR of the TCR CDR3. Each CDR3 protein is one row after TCRdb ran MiXCR on the multiplex PCR reads. Among approximately 220,000 distinct CDR3 sequences, about 17% were seen once, and the ten largest hold roughly two fifths. Sequenced material: blood. The receptors stem from a man aged 35 to 55 with Graves' hyperthyroidism.

This clonotype was observed at least ten times. The rearrangement joins TRBV5-1 to TRBJ2-1, with TRBD2 matching over 8 bases. Germline-derived CDR1 and CDR2 are SGHRS and YFSETQ. The CDR3 is 15 residues long. Trimming took 2 bases from V and 9 from J; bases not matched to a gene: 10. Here the CDR3 reads CASSFEEQRGSEQFF. CDR3 coding DNA: TGCGCCAGCAGCTTCGAGGAACAGCGGGGGAGTGAGCAGTTCTTC.

This clonotype was observed many times. The chain combines TRBV7-2 with TRBJ2-7, with D perhaps TRBD2 (8 bases). CDR1 SGHTA and CDR2 FQGNSA come from the germline V gene. V was trimmed by 5 bases and J by 2 bases, leaving 22 bases between them. CDR3 size: 17 residues. The CDR3 is CASSTRGGRGGAYEQYF. CDR3 DNA sequence: TGTGCCAGCAGCACCCGGGGGGGCAGGGGGGGGGCCTACGAGCAGTACTTC.

Many counts were recorded for this clonotype. This chain uses TRBV7-9 with TRBJ2-7; 9 bases line up with TRBD2. With V trimmed by 5 bases and J by 4 bases, 6 bases remained unmatched. The CDR3 loop spans 14 amino acids. CDR1 is SEHNR, CDR2 FQNEAQ, per germline (reference sequence). This chain's CDR3 is CASSPRTSVYEQYF. The CDR3, as DNA: TGTGCCAGCAGCCCTCGGACTAGCGTTTACGAGCAGTACTTC.

Details on this clonotype: This could be a read error, since a much larger clone is one nucleotide away. J is TRBJ2-5 and V is TRBV12-3 or TRBV12-4; 12 positions agree with TRBD2. CDR3 length: 16 amino acids. The J segment lost 7 bases and the V segment lost 5 bases, leaving 11 bases of the junction unmatched. This chain's CDR3 is CASSVASGGAERTQYF. The CDR3 bases are TGTGCCAGCAGTGTCGCTAGCGGGGGGGCCGAAAGGACCCAGTACTTC.

In this sample, this clonotype turned up many times. The chain has TRBV30 and TRBJ2-3; no reliable D call. Trimming took off 2 bases at V and 0 bases at J, with 9 bases between the two ends. This CDR3 is built from 14 residues. From germline, CDR1 is GTSNPN and CDR2 SVGIG (reference sequence). DNA for the CDR3: TGTGCCTGGAGTTTGCTAACTAGCACAGATACGCAGTATTTT. Its protein is CAWSLLTSTDTQYF.

The V call is TRBV7-3, the J call TRBJ2-1; 14 nucleotides line up with TRBD2. The CDR3 has 13 residues. Germline CDR1 reads SGHTA; CDR2 reads FQGTGA. The V gene end was trimmed by 5 bases and the J gene end by 12 bases; junction bases not matched to a gene: 3. CDR3: CASSRLAGGRQFF. DNA of the CDR3: TGTGCCAGCAGCCGACTAGCGGGGGGGCGGCAGTTCTTC.

This clonotype was observed at least ten times. CDR3 sequence reads: CSAGGESAGELFF. In nucleotides, the CDR3 is TGCAGTGCTGGCGGGGAAAGTGCCGGGGAGCTGTTTTTT. The genes are TRBV20-1 and TRBJ2-2, with D perhaps matching TRBD2 (6 bases). The CDR3 length is 13 residues. Germline values: CDR1 DFQATT, CDR2 SNEGSKA (reference sequence). The V and J ends lost 5 bases and 6 bases respectively, with 13 bases between them.

The chain combines TRBV20-1 with TRBJ2-5; unclear D gene. This CDR3 is 11 amino acids long. Trimming removed 5 bases from V and 4 bases from J, with 8 bases in between. The germline gives CDR1 DFQATT, CDR2 SNEGSKA (reference sequence). The CDR3 DNA sequence: TGCAGTGCTGGTTTGCGAGAGACCCAGTACTTC. As protein: CSAGLRETQYF.

This clonotype was seen repeatedly, ten times or more. V usage is TRBV4-2 and J usage is TRBJ1-1; no definite D call. The ends were cut back, 0 bases at V and 2 bases at J, with 7 bases in the middle. The germline gives CDR1 LGHNA, CDR2 YNFKEQ. The CDR3 runs 14 residues. The CDR3 reads CASSQDRANTEAFF. CDR3 in DNA: TGTGCCAGCAGCCAAGATCGGGCTAACACTGAAGCTTTCTTT.

This clonotype was recorded many times. In nucleotides, the CDR3 is TGTGCCACCAGCAGACCTGGGACCGTGGGGCCCCAAGAGACCCAGTACTTC. Translated, it gives CATSRPGTVGPQETQYF. The chain carries TRBV15 and TRBJ2-5; D possibly uses TRBD1 or TRBD2 (5 bases each). Trimming shortened V by 2 bases and J by 1 base, and 17 bases separated the two germline ends. The CDR3 has 17 residues. The germline V gene has CDR1 LNHNV and CDR2 YYDKDF (reference sequence). Combining the CDR3 with reference TRBV15 and TRBJ2-5 gives the whole variable domain DAMVIQNPRYQVTQFGKPVTLSCSQTLNHNVMYWYQQKSSQAPKLLFHYYDKDFNNEADTPDNFQSRRPNTSFCFLDIRSPGLGDTAMYLCATSRPGTVGPQETQYFGPGTRLLVL.

This clonotype was detected ten times or more. The V call is TRBV28, the J call TRBJ1-2; 7 bases fit TRBD1. This CDR3 spans 15 amino acids. CDR1 MDHEN and CDR2 SYDVKM come from the germline V gene. With 3 bases clipped from V and 7 bases from J, the junction kept 11 bases outside the gene matches. The chain's CDR3 is CASSLSTGAHSGYTF. The DNA of the CDR3 is TGTGCCAGCAGTTTGTCCACAGGGGCCCATTCTGGCTACACCTTC.

There are many counts of this clonotype. The V and J genes are TRBV7-2 and TRBJ2-7; D gene ambiguous. The length of the CDR3 is 14 residues. With 5 bases removed from V and 2 bases from J, the gap between germline ends came to 13 bases. Per the germline V gene, CDR1 is SGHTA and CDR2 is FQGNSA. Written as DNA, the CDR3 is TGTGCCAGCAGCCCCATCGTAGGTCCCTACGAGCAGTACTTC. This codes for CASSPIVGPYEQYF.

This rearrangement joins TRBV7-6 to TRBJ2-5, with 7 nucleotides matching TRBD2. This CDR3 spans 14 amino acids. V trimming: 1 base; J trimming: 10 bases; junction bases outside the gene matches: 9. CDR1 is SGHVS, CDR2 FNYEAQ, per germline. The CDR3 DNA reads TGTGCCAGCAGCTTAGGCAGCGGGACGTTATTCCAGTACTTC. Protein: CASSLGSGTLFQYF.

This clonotype was observed many times. This sequence joins TRBV20-1 and TRBJ1-5; 9 nucleotides match TRBD1. This CDR3 is 13 amino acids long. Unmatched junction bases numbered 6, after V lost 8 bases and J lost 4 bases. Germline V gives CDR1 DFQATT, CDR2 SNEGSKA (reference sequence). As DNA, the CDR3 is TGCAGTCTCGGGACAGGGATTAATCAGCCCCAGCATTTT. Protein: CSLGTGINQPQHF.

This clonotype was seen a handful of times. The chain joins TRBV15 to TRBJ1-2; 9 nucleotides agree with TRBD1. Germline assignment: CDR1 LNHNV and CDR2 YYDKDF (reference sequence). The CDR3 covers 15 residues. V trimming: 2 bases; J trimming: 8 bases; junction bases outside the gene matches: 9. In DNA, the CDR3 is TGTGCCACCAGCAGAAGGGACAGGGCCATAGAGGGCTACACCTTC. Its translation: CATSRRDRAIEGYTF.

This clonotype was observed a few times. V is TRBV9 and J is TRBJ2-6; 7 bases are shared with TRBD2. This CDR3 contains 16 residues. Germline-derived CDR1 and CDR2 are SGDLS and YYNGEE. Trimming took 0 bases from V and 4 from J; bases not matched to a gene: 4. This CDR3 is CASSVDLAVGANVLTF. Here the CDR3 DNA reads TGTGCCAGCAGCGTAGATCTAGCGGTCGGGGCCAACGTCCTGACTTTC.

This clonotype was counted at least ten times. The rearrangement links TRBV2 to TRBJ1-5, with D perhaps TRBD1 (6 bases). Between the trimmed V and J ends, which lost 7 bases and 4 bases, there was a span of 14 bases. This CDR3 has 14 amino acids. The V gene's germline CDR1 is SNHLY and CDR2 FYNNEI. The CDR3 DNA sequence: TGTGCCAGCACCGTCGAAGGGGGAAATCAGCCCCAGCATTTT. Translated: CASTVEGGNQPQHF.

This clonotype was seen more than once but under ten times. This sequence joins TRBV25-1 and TRBJ1-5; D is uncertain. Per germline, CDR1 MGHDK and CDR2 SYGVNS. V dropped 4 bases and J dropped 5 bases, with 6 bases sitting between them. This CDR3 region has 12 residues. The CDR3 region has the DNA TGTGCCAGCAGTGCCGATTATCAGCCCCAGCATTTT. Residues: CASSADYQPQHF.

V gene TRBV6-2 or TRBV6-3 combines with J gene TRBJ2-1; 12 nucleotides agree with TRBD2. CDR1 is MNHEY, CDR2 SVGEGT, per germline. With V trimmed by 0 bases and J by 3 bases, 3 bases remained unmatched. The CDR3 runs to 17 residues. The CDR3 DNA reads as TGTGCCAGCAGTTACTCGGGACTAGCGGGTGTCTACAATGAGCAGTTCTTC. Translated: CASSYSGLAGVYNEQFF.

This clonotype has a handful of counts. The chain is built from TRBV4-2 and TRBJ2-4, with unresolved D. The CDR3 consists of 16 residues. Germline CDR1 reads LGHNA; CDR2 reads YNFKEQ. Trimming pared 4 bases from V and 5 bases from J, leaving 18 bases between. In DNA, the CDR3 is TGTGCCAGCAGCCTTAGCACGATAGTTGCGGAAAACATTCAGTACTTC. Residues: CASSLSTIVAENIQYF.

The table lists this clonotype with many counts. The chain carries TRBV20-1 and TRBJ2-2, with TRBD1 as a possible D gene (6 bases). Germline CDR1 is DFQATT and CDR2 is SNEGSKA (reference sequence). The CDR3 runs to 14 residues. With 4 bases removed from V and 1 base from J, the gap between germline ends came to 10 bases. The CDR3 nucleotides are TGCAGTGCTACCCTGACAGGGAACACCGGGGAGCTGTTTTTT. Residues: CSATLTGNTGELFF.

In its sample, this clonotype was seen many times. The chain employs TRBV12-3 or TRBV12-4 and TRBJ2-7, with 11 bases matching TRBD1. The J segment lost 1 base and the V segment lost 6 bases, leaving 5 bases of the junction unmatched. The CDR3 runs 15 residues. The CDR3 sequence: CASRGTGGGSYEQYF. CDR3 bases: TGTGCCAGCAGAGGGACAGGGGGAGGGTCCTACGAGCAGTACTTC.

Remarks on this clonotype: A read error may explain this, as a much larger clone is one base away. The rearrangement links TRBV28 to TRBJ2-5, with D possibly TRBD2 on 7 matching bases. CDR1 MDHEN and CDR2 SYDVKM come from the germline V gene. CDR3 size: 17 residues. The CDR3 coding sequence is TGTGCCATCAGTTTGAATCCCGAGGGCAGGGGAGGGGAGACCCAGTACTTC. Translation: CAISLNPEGRGGETQYF.

In its sample, this clonotype was seen many times. J is TRBJ2-1 and V is TRBV9; tentatively, D is TRBD1 (6 bases). CDR3 length equals 15 residues. V was shortened by 8 bases and J by 8 bases, with 23 bases between the two germline ends. CDR1 is SGDLS and CDR2 is YYNGEE in the germline V gene. CDR3: CASQPQGMPSDEQFF. CDR3 bases: TGTGCCAGTCAACCTCAGGGGATGCCGTCCGATGAGCAGTTCTTC.

This clonotype was detected only a few times. The chain couples TRBV15 to TRBJ1-2; D is undetermined. The length of the CDR3 is 13 residues. V was trimmed by 1 base and J by 6 bases, leaving 9 bases between them. The V gene's germline CDR1 is LNHNV and CDR2 YYDKDF (reference sequence). The CDR3 coding sequence is TGTGCCACCAGCAGAGGAGGTGGAGATGGCTACACCTTC. Its protein product is CATSRGGGDGYTF.